Reported below is one T cell receptor (beta chain). This record belongs to a study of blood T cell repertoires in COVID-19. Cohorts were assigned according to the clinical history that participants reported. Exposed volunteers were people who met a COVID-19 case within 2 weeks before study entry. Trimming took off 0 bases at V and 2 bases at J, with 11 bases between the two ends. In germline, CDR1 is SGHVS, CDR2 FNYEAQ. The CDR3 length is 16 residues. Authors' analysis steps: It was from reference gene primer amplification that nucleated cell counts were estimated. This table comes from immunoSEQ multiplex PCR, and its TCRdb copy is limited to in-frame clones, with some not included. V and J calls and clone size are those listed in that table; D and trimming were worked out from the DNA. The profile shows over 350,000 clones, approximately 89% of them singletons.

J is TRBJ1-3 and V is TRBV7-6; D gene unclear. Sequenced: PBMCs or T cells enriched from blood (not recorded which). The sequence came from a woman in her forties who had been exposed to COVID-19. The DNA for the CDR3 is TGTGCCAGCAGCTTAGCTGTTGGCGGTGCTGGAAACACCATATATTTT. This codes for CASSLAVGGAGNTIYF.